Included here is one TCR beta chain sequence, with context. The clone's antigen remains unknown. It is likely a read error, because the conserved phenylalanine at the end of the CDR3 is missing. The library was produced with multiplex PCR. For sequencing, an Illumina HiSeq 4000 was employed. iRepertoire HTBI primers and Arm-PCR amplification of CDR3 regions were used to construct TCR beta libraries. Before sequencing, the PCR products went through gel purification. The authors' pipeline ran thus. Gene usage analysis of CDR3 amino acid clonotypes relied on the approximately 62 TRBV and about 15 TRBJ segments identified across samples. COPE and FqMerger were used to merge filtered high-quality paired reads into contigs. BLAST was used to align contigs to IMGT TRBV, TRBD and TRBJ reference genes, and CDR3 was defined according to IMGT. Any clonotype with a frequency above 0.1% was classified as a highly expanded clone. Repertoire diversity was measured by Shannon entropy, and V-J evenness by the Gini coefficient. A clonotype was considered public if more than one individual shared it. TCRdb reanalyzed the raw reads on its own, using fastp at Q25 for trimming and MiXCR for clone calling, and kept in-frame beta chains. Each record represents a unique CDR3 protein, reported with the most common genes and DNA among its rows. TCRdb's processing, not the authors', yielded these V and J calls. The sample contains under 450,000 distinct CDR3 sequences, around 15% of them found a single time. 20% to 25% of the sample is taken by the ten largest.

This specimen belongs to a study of regulatory T cells in long-lasting Graves disease (dated by TCRdb to the early 2020s). With regard to the full study: Newly diagnosed Graves' disease patients had taken antithyroid drugs for less than 3 months. A total of roughly 33 samples were covered by TCR sequencing, comprising some 13 persistent and approximately 20 newly diagnosed Graves' disease patients. Peripheral blood TCR sequencing and RNA sequencing compared persistent Graves' disease patients with newly diagnosed Graves' disease patients. The study took place in China and was registered as a clinical trial.

What the research found in general, with its limitations: Persistent disease showed preferential use of TRBV28, TRBJ1-2 and TRBJ2-5, whereas newly diagnosed disease favored TRBV20-1 and TRBJ2-1. Sequencing and analysis were restricted to the TCR beta chain. The study examined only peripheral blood because the primary lesion, thyroid tissue, could not be accessed. The authors acknowledged the small sample size as a limitation that may reduce accuracy. Compared with newly diagnosed patients, patients with persistent Graves' disease had lower TCR Shannon entropy and fewer highly expanded clones, which suggests clonal expansion. Persistent patients shared more public clonotypes among themselves (around 2,700) than newly diagnosed patients did (more than 950).

The time point label, as the study defines it: newly diagnosed GD, antithyroid drugs for less than 3 months. RNA was extracted from PBMCs in TRIzol for both TCR sequencing and RNA sequencing. Graves' disease was diagnosed according to American Thyroid Association guidelines. The patients came from an endocrinology department in Xi'an, China. From each patient, roughly 9 milliliters of peripheral blood was collected into an EDTA anticoagulant tube. Ficoll Paque Plus density gradient separation was used to isolate PBMCs, and no further T cell sorting was done. RNA quality was checked with an Agilent 2100 Bioanalyzer and agarose gel, and concentration with a NanoDrop 2000. With termini counted, the CDR3 has 14 amino acids. The read is trimmed to its CDR3 DNA, 42 bases read in frame from base 1. CDR1 and CDR2, per the germline V gene (reference sequence), are SGHAT and FQDESV. Trimming accounts for 2 bases at V and 2 bases at J, while the number of junction bases matched to no gene is 2.

The data were also submitted as part of a second study, on T cells in Graves' hyperthyroidism and ophthalmopathy. As the second paper documents: A patient counted as having stable Graves' hyperthyroidism if no progression to ophthalmopathy occurred over 18 months of follow-up. The hyperthyroidism patients were between 18 and 65 years old and newly diagnosed, with a disease duration of less than 2 months. Any patient with an uncontrolled infection, another autoimmune disease, pregnancy or lactation was excluded. Diagnoses relied on clinical symptoms, serum thyroxine and TRAb, thyroid ultrasound and orbital computed tomography. For the first round of RT-PCR on the TCR CDR3, the HTBI primer set was used together with the Qiagen OneStep RT-PCR kit. Most expanded thyroid clonotypes (frequency above 0.001) were also detected in blood, suggesting blood repertoires may reflect thyroid immune responses. A 13 V-J signature model separated ophthalmopathy from stable hyperthyroidism, with just over 85% sensitivity and around 84% specificity in cross-validation and 80%/75% in testing. In validation, the model predicted progression to ophthalmopathy with approximately 71% sensitivity and less than 75% specificity, a median of about 6.7 months before onset. A discovery cohort of about 95 patients, about 44 with Graves' ophthalmopathy and 55 to 60 with stable Graves' hyperthyroidism, was used to find distinguishing TCR V-J signatures. An independent validation cohort of 18 to 20 hyperthyroidism patients and about 16 patients who later progressed to ophthalmopathy tested prospective prediction of ophthalmopathy. For training and testing, the 100 patients in the discovery cohort were randomly divided in a 7:3 ratio. In addition, the study compared T-cell repertoires in thyroid tissue and in blood from several Graves' hyperthyroidism patients. After sampling, hyperthyroidism patients received methimazole starting at 30 mg daily, and ophthalmopathy patients received high-dose intravenous methylprednisolone. A second multiplex PCR round built the libraries, followed by size selection and purification. Paired-end sequencing of the libraries was performed with 100 bp reads on an Illumina HiSeq2000. Raw data were processed with SOAPnuke, discarding reads with adapters, uncalled bases, mean Phred below 15, or no exact constant-primer or identifier match. COPE v1.2.5 was used to merge high-quality paired reads, and clonotypes were defined as unique nucleotide sequences. MiTCR v1.1 was used to align the clonotypes against IMGT TRBV, TRBD and TRBJ reference segments. Only V-J combinations with frequency above 0.0001, covering 99% to 99.2% of repertoires, were analysed. The TCS score was defined as F50 (clonal expansion) divided by E x V (chaos), with BLOSUM62-based TCRdist calculated between CDR3 peptides within each V-J. Welch's t-statistics and random forest reduced roughly 540 V-J features to under 15, which were used in a naive Bayes classifier (R e1071). No statistical method was used to set the sample size in advance, and investigators knew the group allocation. The paper describes TCR Vbeta CDR3 sequencing of 140 or so peripheral blood samples, made up of under 50 ophthalmopathy patients, 70 to 75 hyperthyroidism patients and around 17 progressor patients.

Source: peripheral blood mononuclear cells (PBMCs), taken at new diagnosis, from a patient treated with antithyroid drugs. Recombination joined TRBV11-1 with TRBJ2-7, with 8 bases matching TRBD1. The receptor was derived from a woman aged 18 to 35 with Graves disease. Donor details come from another sample of the same person, matched by shared clones. The sequence in DNA is TGTGCCAGCAGCTTACGACAGGGGACCTACGAGCAGTACTTG. It specifies CASSLRQGTYEQYL.